One sample yielded the 9 T cell receptor beta chains listed below, sequenced in a study of blood T cells in healthy people across ages. Using a J-beta primer mix together with a sample-barcoded 5' primer, a second PCR was run for about 6 to 11 cycles. TCRdb reprocessed the 5' RACE reads with MiXCR, giving one entry per CDR3 protein. The table lists fewer than 1 million distinct CDR3 sequences, 40% to 50% of them singletons, with around 18% in the top ten. The source material was blood. The receptor set was obtained from a man in his fifties or sixties in good health.

Of note for this clonotype: A much larger clone differs by one base, so this may be a read error. The rearrangement uses TRBV5-1 and TRBJ2-5; possibly TRBD1 for D (6 bases). Germline lookup yields CDR1 SGHRS and CDR2 YFSETQ. The length of the CDR3 is 14 residues. With 4 bases removed from V and 11 bases from J, the gap between germline ends came to 21 bases. CDR3 DNA sequence: TGCGCCAGCAGCCGAACCAGGGGAGCGGATGAGCAGTACTTC. Protein product: CASSRTRGADEQYF.

CDR3 region: CAWSPGQGAYEQYF. CDR3 DNA sequence: TGTGCCTGGAGCCCGGGACAGGGGGCATACGAGCAGTACTTC. The genes are TRBV30 and TRBJ2-7, with 12 bases matching TRBD1. The length of the CDR3 is 14 residues. Germline CDR1 is GTSNPN and CDR2 is SVGIG (reference sequence). V was clipped by 3 bases and J by 4 bases; unmatched bases: 4.

The chain recombines TRBV11-2 with TRBJ2-7; the D gene is possibly TRBD1 (5 bases). Germline V gene sequence: CDR1 SGHAT, CDR2 FQNNGV. The CDR3 extends over 20 amino acids. Trimming cost V 0 bases and J 3 bases, with 27 bases left between them. CDR3: CASSLEGTGRLTGPLYEQYF. CDR3 bases: TGTGCCAGCAGCTTAGAGGGTACAGGACGTCTCACCGGCCCTCTCTACGAGCAGTACTTC.

V usage is TRBV7-2 and J usage is TRBJ1-2, with D perhaps matching TRBD1 (6 bases). The CDR3 runs 13 residues. V was pared by 5 bases and J by 4 bases, with 11 bases between. Germline V gives CDR1 SGHTA, CDR2 FQGNSA. This CDR3 reads CASSSRQAYGYTF. The CDR3 region has the DNA TGTGCCAGCAGCAGCCGACAGGCCTATGGCTACACCTTC.

This chain joins TRBV3-1 and TRBJ1-4; TRBD1 might be the D (5 bases). With 1 base removed from V and 6 bases from J, the gap between germline ends came to 12 bases. CDR3 size: 15 residues. CDR1 is LGHDT, CDR2 YNNKEL, per germline (reference sequence). The CDR3 DNA is TGTGCCAGCAGCCAAGGCCGAGGGGCTTATGAAAAACTGTTTTTT. Protein: CASSQGRGAYEKLFF.

The rearrangement links TRBV12-3 or TRBV12-4 to TRBJ2-7; D could derive from TRBD1 or TRBD2 (5 bases each). CDR3 length: 17 residues. Deletions cut 5 bases from V and 10 bases from J, with 30 bases between. CDR3 sequence reads: CASSPGTAAKHLPVQYF. In DNA form, the CDR3 reads TGTGCCAGCAGTCCCGGGACGGCGGCGAAACATTTACCGGTCCAGTACTTC.

The rearrangement links TRBV4-1 to TRBJ2-3; D is perhaps TRBD2 (5 bases). Trimming took 1 base from V and 2 from J, leaving 16 bases between them. The germline V gene encodes CDR1 MGHRA and CDR2 YSYEKL. The CDR3 covers 17 residues. DNA for the CDR3: TGCGCCAGCAGCCAAGTGAGCGGAACCCTTCTCACAGATACGCAGTATTTT. Protein sequence: CASSQVSGTLLTDTQYF.

The chain couples TRBV20-1 to TRBJ2-5; no firm D call. Germline CDR1 and CDR2: DFQATT and SNEGSKA (reference sequence). The CDR3 totals 12 residues. Trimming pared 6 bases from V and 7 bases from J, leaving 15 bases between. CDR3 nucleotide sequence: TGCAGTGCCGAGCCTACCTATGGGACCCAGTACTTC. Its translation: CSAEPTYGTQYF.

This clonotype occurred a few times. V usage is TRBV29-1 and J usage is TRBJ1-1; D possibly corresponds to TRBD1 (5 bases). Trimming left V 6 bases short and J 4 bases short, with 15 bases between. The CDR3 consists of 13 residues. Per germline, CDR1 SQVTM and CDR2 ANQGSEA. Here the CDR3 reads CSVSKGFSTEAFF. The CDR3 nucleotides are TGCAGCGTATCAAAGGGGTTCTCCACTGAAGCTTTCTTT. The full variable domain, rest sourced from reference TRBV29-1 and TRBJ1-1, is SAVISQKPSRDICQRGTSLTIQCQVDSQVTMMFWYRQQPGQSLTLIATANQGSEATYESGFVIDKFPISRPNLTFSTLTVSNMSPEDSSIYLCSVSKGFSTEAFFGQGTRLTVV.